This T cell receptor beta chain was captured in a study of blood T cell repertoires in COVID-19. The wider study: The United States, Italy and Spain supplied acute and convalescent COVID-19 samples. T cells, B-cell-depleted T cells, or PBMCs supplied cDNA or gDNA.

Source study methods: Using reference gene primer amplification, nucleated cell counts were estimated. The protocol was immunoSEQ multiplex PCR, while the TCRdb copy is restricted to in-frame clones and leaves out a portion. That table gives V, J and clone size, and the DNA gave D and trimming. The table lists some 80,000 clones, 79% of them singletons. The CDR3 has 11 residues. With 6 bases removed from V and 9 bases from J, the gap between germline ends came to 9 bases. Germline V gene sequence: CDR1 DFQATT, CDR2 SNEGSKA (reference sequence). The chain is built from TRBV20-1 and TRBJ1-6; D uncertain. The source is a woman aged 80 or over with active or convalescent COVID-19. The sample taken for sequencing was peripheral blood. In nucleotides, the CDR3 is TGCAGTGCAGCAGCGGGTTCACCCCTCCACTTT. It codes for CSAAAGSPLHF.